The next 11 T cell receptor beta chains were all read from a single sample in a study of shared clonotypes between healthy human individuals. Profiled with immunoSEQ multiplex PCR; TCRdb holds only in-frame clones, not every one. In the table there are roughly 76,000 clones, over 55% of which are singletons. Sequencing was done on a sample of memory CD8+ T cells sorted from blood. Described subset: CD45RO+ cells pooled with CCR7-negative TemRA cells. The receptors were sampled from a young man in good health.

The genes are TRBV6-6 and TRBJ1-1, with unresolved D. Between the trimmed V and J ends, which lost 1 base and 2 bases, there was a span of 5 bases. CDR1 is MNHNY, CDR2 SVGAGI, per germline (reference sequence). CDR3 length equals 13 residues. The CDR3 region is CASSYFGNTEAFF. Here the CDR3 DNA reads TGTGCCAGCAGTTACTTTGGTAACACTGAAGCTTTCTTT.

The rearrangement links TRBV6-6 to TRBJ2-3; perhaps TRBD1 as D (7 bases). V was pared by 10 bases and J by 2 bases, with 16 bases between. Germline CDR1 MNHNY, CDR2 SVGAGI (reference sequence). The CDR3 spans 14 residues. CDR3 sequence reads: CAIGGGLDTDTQYF. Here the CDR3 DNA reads TGTGCCATCGGAGGGGGCCTTGACACAGATACGCAGTATTTT.

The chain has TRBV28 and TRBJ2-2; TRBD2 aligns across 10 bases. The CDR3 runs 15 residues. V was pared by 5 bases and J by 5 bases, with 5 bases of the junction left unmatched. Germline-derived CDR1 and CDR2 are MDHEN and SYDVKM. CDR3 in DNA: TGTGCCAGCAGTAAGACTAGCGGGCGAACCGGGGAGCTGTTTTTT. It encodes CASSKTSGRTGELFF.

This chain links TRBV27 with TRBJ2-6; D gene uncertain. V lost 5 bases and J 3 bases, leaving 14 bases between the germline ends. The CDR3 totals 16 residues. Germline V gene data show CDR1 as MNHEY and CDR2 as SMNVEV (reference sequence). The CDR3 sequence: CASSKKSGYGANVLTF. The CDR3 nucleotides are TGTGCCAGCAGTAAAAAATCAGGTTATGGGGCCAACGTCCTGACTTTC.

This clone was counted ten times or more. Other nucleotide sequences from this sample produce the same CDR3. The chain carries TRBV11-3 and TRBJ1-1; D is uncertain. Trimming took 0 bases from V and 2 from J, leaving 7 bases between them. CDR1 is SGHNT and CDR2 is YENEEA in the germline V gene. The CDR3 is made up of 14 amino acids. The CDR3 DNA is TGTGCCAGCAGCTTAGATTCCGGTAACACTGAAGCTTTCTTT. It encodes CASSLDSGNTEAFF.

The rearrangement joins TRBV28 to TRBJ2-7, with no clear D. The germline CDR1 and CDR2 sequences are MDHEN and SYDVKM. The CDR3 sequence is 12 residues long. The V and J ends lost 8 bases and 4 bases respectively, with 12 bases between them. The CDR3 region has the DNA TGTGCCAGCGCTCGCGAGAGATACGAGCAGTACTTC. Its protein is CASARERYEQYF.

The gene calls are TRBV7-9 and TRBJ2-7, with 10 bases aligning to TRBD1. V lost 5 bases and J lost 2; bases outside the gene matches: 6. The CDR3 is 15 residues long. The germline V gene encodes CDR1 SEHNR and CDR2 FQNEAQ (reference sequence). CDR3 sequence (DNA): TGTGCCAGCAGCCGTGGGACAGGGGCGACCTACGAGCAGTACTTC. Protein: CASSRGTGATYEQYF. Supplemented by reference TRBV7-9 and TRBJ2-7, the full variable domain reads DTGVSQNPRHKITKRGQNVTFRCDPISEHNRLYWYRQTLGQGPEFLTYFQNEAQLEKSRLLSDRFSAERPKGSFSTLEIQRTEQGDSAMYLCASSRGTGATYEQYFGPGTRLTVT.

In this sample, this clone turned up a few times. For the CDR3, the DNA is TGTGCCAGCAGTGAGTCCAGGGTATCAGGTCAGCCCCAGCATTTT. Translating it yields CASSESRVSGQPQHF. The chain links TRBV6-1 to TRBJ1-5; weak D call: TRBD1 (5 bases). V was pared by 3 bases and J by 6 bases, with 15 bases between. CDR1 MNHNS and CDR2 SASEGT come from the germline V gene. The CDR3 loop spans 15 amino acids.

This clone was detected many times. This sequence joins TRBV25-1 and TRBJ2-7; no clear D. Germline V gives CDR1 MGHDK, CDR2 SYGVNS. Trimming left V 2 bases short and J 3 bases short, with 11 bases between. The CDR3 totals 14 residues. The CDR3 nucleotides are TGTGCCAGCAGTGAAACGAGTCGCAACTACGAGCAGTACTTC. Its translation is CASSETSRNYEQYF.

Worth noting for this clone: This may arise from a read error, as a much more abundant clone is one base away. The CDR3 loop reads CASSLYPYEQYF. The CDR3 bases are TGTGCCAGCAGTTTATACCCCTACGAGCAGTACTTC. This chain links TRBV28 with TRBJ2-7; no reliable D call. CDR3 length equals 12 residues. The V end was cut by 1 base, the J end by 2 bases, with 3 bases between. Germline-derived CDR1 and CDR2 are MDHEN and SYDVKM.

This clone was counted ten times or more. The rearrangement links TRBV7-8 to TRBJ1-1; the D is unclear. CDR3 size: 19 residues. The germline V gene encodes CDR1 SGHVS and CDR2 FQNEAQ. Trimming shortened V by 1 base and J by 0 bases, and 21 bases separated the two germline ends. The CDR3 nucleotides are TGTGCCAGCAGCTTAGTGGGAGGAAAAACCGGCTATCTGAACACTGAAGCTTTCTTT. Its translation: CASSLVGGKTGYLNTEAFF.